These 24 T cell receptor beta chains originate from one sample sequenced in a study of blood T cell repertoires in COVID-19. Method: immunoSEQ multiplex PCR; TCRdb's copy keeps in-frame clones and lacks some. The sample lists tens of thousands of clones, roughly 80% seen once, with approximately 4% in the top ten. The sequencing input was PBMCs or T cells enriched from blood (not recorded which). The source is a woman in her thirties or forties with acute COVID-19.

The V gene is TRBV29-1, the J gene TRBJ1-1, with a tentative D call TRBD1 (5 bases). Trimming took 6 bases from V and 4 from J, leaving 9 bases between them. This CDR3 has 11 residues. Germline V gene data show CDR1 as SQVTM and CDR2 as ANQGSEA. In DNA form, the CDR3 reads TGCAGCGTCCGAAGGGGCACTGAAGCTTTCTTT. The encoded protein is CSVRRGTEAFF. The full variable domain, completed using reference TRBV29-1 and TRBJ1-1, is SAVISQKPSRDICQRGTSLTIQCQVDSQVTMMFWYRQQPGQSLTLIATANQGSEATYESGFVIDKFPISRPNLTFSTLTVSNMSPEDSSIYLCSVRRGTEAFFGQGTRLTVV.

The gene calls are TRBV28 and TRBJ1-1, with 7 bases identical to TRBD1. V lost 5 bases, J lost 6 bases, and 9 bases stayed unmatched. This CDR3 spans 14 amino acids. Germline V gene sequence: CDR1 MDHEN, CDR2 SYDVKM. The CDR3: CASSPRTGRAEAFF. CDR3 sequence (DNA): TGTGCCAGCAGTCCCAGGACAGGAAGGGCTGAAGCTTTCTTT. Supplemented by reference TRBV28 and TRBJ1-1, the full variable domain reads DVKVTQSSRYLVKRTGEKVFLECVQDMDHENMFWYRQDPGLGLRLIYFSYDVKMKEKGDIPEGYSVSREKKERFSLILESASTNQTSMYLCASSPRTGRAEAFFGQGTRLTVV.

The chain recombines TRBV2 with TRBJ2-6; 7 positions match TRBD1. The CDR3 runs 16 residues. After removal of 6 bases from V and 1 base from J, the junction contained 6 bases not matched to a gene. Germline loops: CDR1 SNHLY, CDR2 FYNNEI. CDR3 coding DNA: TGTGCCAGCAGGGTGGACAGGAGTTCTGGGGCCAACGTCCTGACTTTC. Translated, it gives CASRVDRSSGANVLTF.

The chain couples TRBV27 to TRBJ2-6; a possible D gene is TRBD2 (5 bases). Germline V gene data show CDR1 as MNHEY and CDR2 as SMNVEV (reference sequence). V shed 3 bases and J shed 4 bases, with 19 bases lying between them. This CDR3 has 18 amino acids. In DNA form, the CDR3 reads TGTGCCAGCAGTTTCATCGCCCCTATCTCTAGCGGGGCCAACGTCCTGACTTTC. Amino acids: CASSFIAPISSGANVLTF.

The rearrangement uses TRBV10-3 and TRBJ1-3, with unresolved D. Germline CDR1 ENHRY, CDR2 SYGVKD. There are 18 residues in the CDR3. Trimming took off 4 bases at V and 0 bases at J, with 19 bases between the two ends. CDR3 sequence (DNA): TGTGCCATCAGTGGCTCCCGGGAAGGCGGGTACTCTGGAAACACCATATATTTT. This encodes CAISGSREGGYSGNTIYF.

The chain employs TRBV19 and TRBJ1-5, with D perhaps matching TRBD1 (5 bases). CDR1 LNHDA and CDR2 SQIVND come from the germline V gene (reference sequence). This CDR3 has 13 residues. V was cut by 1 base and J by 6 bases, with 7 bases left in between. The CDR3 DNA is TGTGCCAGTAGTATAGGGACAACTCAGCCCCAGCATTTT. Amino acids: CASSIGTTQPQHF.

The chain joins TRBV5-1 to TRBJ2-7; the D gene is possibly TRBD2 (6 bases). The CDR3 spans 15 residues. V lost 4 bases to trimming and J lost 3 bases, with 17 bases between them. Germline V gives CDR1 SGHRS, CDR2 YFSETQ. CDR3 loop: CASSPGPAGGYEQYF. CDR3 DNA sequence: TGCGCCAGCAGCCCGGGCCCAGCGGGTGGCTACGAGCAGTACTTC.

The chain recombines TRBV11-2 with TRBJ2-1; a possible D gene is TRBD1 (6 bases). The length of the CDR3 is 14 residues. Per the germline V gene, CDR1 is SGHAT and CDR2 is FQNNGV. With 5 bases removed from V and 7 bases from J, the gap between germline ends came to 15 bases. The CDR3: CASSVIPGDNEQFF. CDR3 DNA: TGTGCCAGCAGCGTCATCCCAGGGGATAATGAGCAGTTCTTC. Looking up the rest from reference TRBV11-2 and TRBJ2-1 gives the full variable domain: EAGVAQSPRYKIIEKRQSVAFWCNPISGHATLYWYQQILGQGPKLLIQFQNNGVVDDSQLPKDRFSAERLKGVDSTLKIQPAKLEDSAVYLCASSVIPGDNEQFFGPGTRLTVL.

The chain combines TRBV5-1 with TRBJ1-1, with 9 bases aligning to TRBD1. The germline CDR1 and CDR2 sequences are SGHRS and YFSETQ. The CDR3 has 17 residues. With V trimmed by 0 bases and J by 1 base, 7 bases remained unmatched. Here the CDR3 reads CASSLGGTGPANTEAFF. The CDR3 DNA sequence: TGCGCCAGCAGCTTGGGAGGGACAGGGCCCGCGAACACTGAAGCTTTCTTT. Looking up the rest from reference TRBV5-1 and TRBJ1-1 gives the full variable domain: KAGVTQTPRYLIKTRGQQVTLSCSPISGHRSVSWYQQTPGQGLQFLFEYFSETQRNKGNFPGRFSGRQFSNSRSEMNVSTLELGDSALYLCASSLGGTGPANTEAFFGQGTRLTVV.

This sequence joins TRBV4-2 and TRBJ2-5, with a weak D call TRBD2 (6 bases). Germline V CDR1 and CDR2: LGHNA, YNFKEQ. Between the trimmed V and J ends, which lost 1 base and 2 bases, there was a span of 14 bases. CDR3 length: 16 residues. The CDR3 is CASSQGLAPSQETQYF. The CDR3 DNA reads as TGTGCCAGCAGCCAAGGGCTAGCGCCCTCACAAGAGACCCAGTACTTC.

The genes are TRBV28 and TRBJ2-7; weak D call: TRBD1 (5 bases). Germline values: CDR1 MDHEN, CDR2 SYDVKM. The CDR3 consists of 13 residues. V lost 11 bases and J 5 bases, leaving 19 bases between the germline ends. CDR3 loop: CAGAETLDHEQYF. The CDR3 DNA reads TGTGCCGGGGCGGAAACCCTAGACCACGAGCAGTACTTC.

This rearrangement joins TRBV4-1 to TRBJ1-3; maybe TRBD1 (5 bases). Trimming stripped 0 bases from V and 8 bases from J, with 8 bases between. This CDR3 is built from 13 residues. CDR1 is MGHRA, CDR2 YSYEKL, per germline. The CDR3 coding sequence is TGCGCCAGCAGCCAAGACCCAGGGCACACCATATATTTT. Its translation is CASSQDPGHTIYF.

This clone was recorded a few times. The chain carries TRBV19 and TRBJ2-5, with 9 bases fitting TRBD1. Germline CDR1 reads LNHDA; CDR2 reads SQIVND (reference sequence). The CDR3 is 14 amino acids. Trimming removed 6 bases from V and 4 bases from J; junction bases left unmatched: 6. DNA for the CDR3: TGTGCCAGTAGAATGACAGGGGGTGGAGAGACCCAGTACTTC. It translates to CASRMTGGGETQYF. The full variable domain, rest sourced from reference TRBV19 and TRBJ2-5, is DGGITQSPKYLFRKEGQNVTLSCEQNLNHDAMYWYRQDPGQGLRLIYYSQIVNDFQKGDIAEGYSVSREKKESFPLTVTSAQKNPTAFYLCASRMTGGGETQYFGPGTRLLVL.

The rearrangement uses TRBV5-1 and TRBJ2-2, with 7 positions matching TRBD2. V lost 4 bases, J lost 5 bases, and 20 bases stayed unmatched. The CDR3 is made up of 19 amino acids. Germline values: CDR1 SGHRS, CDR2 YFSETQ. The CDR3 sequence is CASSLPLSRRLADTGELFF. CDR3 sequence (DNA): TGCGCCAGCAGCCTGCCTTTGTCGAGGCGACTAGCTGATACCGGGGAGCTGTTTTTT. Variable domain in full (rest from reference TRBV5-1 and TRBJ2-2): KAGVTQTPRYLIKTRGQQVTLSCSPISGHRSVSWYQQTPGQGLQFLFEYFSETQRNKGNFPGRFSGRQFSNSRSEMNVSTLELGDSALYLCASSLPLSRRLADTGELFFGEGSRLTVL.

The sample holds one count of this clone. V is TRBV6-5 and J is TRBJ2-5; D may be TRBD1 (5 bases). The V gene lost 8 bases and the J gene lost 1 base, with 14 bases spanning the gap. From germline, CDR1 is MNHEY and CDR2 SVGAGI. The CDR3 sequence is 14 residues long. In nucleotides, the CDR3 is TGTGCCAGCGAAGCGATGGACACCCAAGAGACCCAGTACTTC. It yields the protein CASEAMDTQETQYF.

Turning to this clone: In the same sample, other DNA sequences code for this CDR3. The V gene is TRBV15, the J gene TRBJ2-7, with 9 bases that match TRBD1. V trimming: 3 bases; J trimming: 4 bases; junction bases outside the gene matches: 1. The germline V gene has CDR1 LNHNV and CDR2 YYDKDF (reference sequence). The CDR3 is 13 residues long. The CDR3 reads CATSRDRGYEQYF. The CDR3 DNA follows: TGTGCCACCAGCAGGGACAGGGGATACGAGCAGTACTTC.

The CDR3 loop is CASSQDGTGDNEQFF. The CDR3 DNA reads TGTGCCAGCAGCCAAGATGGTACGGGGGACAATGAGCAGTTCTTC. The rearrangement uses TRBV4-2 and TRBJ2-1, with D maybe TRBD2 (6 bases). From germline, CDR1 is LGHNA and CDR2 YNFKEQ. CDR3 length: 15 residues. V lost 0 bases and J lost 5, with 11 bases in between.

There are a few counts of this clone. V gene TRBV19 combines with J gene TRBJ1-1; 7 nucleotides align to TRBD1. Germline V CDR1 and CDR2: LNHDA, SQIVND (reference sequence). V shed 5 bases, J shed 3 bases, and the junction held 9 bases outside the gene matches. The CDR3 runs to 15 residues. The CDR3, as DNA: TGTGCCAGTAGTCCCCCGACAGGGAGGTACACTGAAGCTTTCTTT. This codes for CASSPPTGRYTEAFF.

V gene TRBV19 combines with J gene TRBJ2-2; 9 bases align to TRBD1. From germline, CDR1 is LNHDA and CDR2 SQIVND (reference sequence). The CDR3 has 15 amino acids. J was trimmed by 2 bases and V by 4 bases; bases with no gene match: 2. CDR3 nucleotide sequence: TGTGCCAGTAGTAAGGACAGGGGTAACACCGGGGAGCTGTTTTTT. Residues: CASSKDRGNTGELFF.

This clone was seen only once. The V call is TRBV29-1, the J call TRBJ2-1; 8 nucleotides line up with TRBD2. V shed 3 bases and J 7 bases; nucleotides not matched to a gene: 5. This CDR3 is 13 amino acids long. Germline lookup yields CDR1 SQVTM and CDR2 ANQGSEA. CDR3 sequence reads: CSVERGAKNEQFF. CDR3 sequence (DNA): TGCAGCGTTGAGCGGGGGGCCAAGAATGAGCAGTTCTTC.

The rearrangement links TRBV5-5 to TRBJ2-5, with 14 bases that match TRBD2. The CDR3 has 16 residues. Germline V gene lookup returns CDR1 SGHKS and CDR2 YYEKEE (reference sequence). The V gene end was trimmed by 6 bases and the J gene end by 5 bases; junction bases not matched to a gene: 9. DNA for the CDR3: TGTGCCAGCACTTCCCGACTAGCGGGGGGGCCGGAGACCCAGTACTTC. As protein: CASTSRLAGGPETQYF.

This clone was recorded a few times. This chain joins TRBV5-1 and TRBJ2-6, with TRBD1 matching over 7 bases. Trimming cost V 4 bases and J 0 bases; bases outside gene matches: 13. The CDR3 covers 19 residues. The germline CDR1 and CDR2 sequences are SGHRS and YFSETQ. CDR3 region: CASSMTGQRALSGANVLTF. CDR3 in DNA: TGCGCCAGCAGCATGACAGGGCAGAGGGCTCTCTCTGGGGCCAACGTCCTGACTTTC. Complete variable domain (other parts from reference TRBV5-1 and TRBJ2-6): KAGVTQTPRYLIKTRGQQVTLSCSPISGHRSVSWYQQTPGQGLQFLFEYFSETQRNKGNFPGRFSGRQFSNSRSEMNVSTLELGDSALYLCASSMTGQRALSGANVLTFGAGSRLTVL.

This chain connects TRBV11-1 to TRBJ1-1; 7 positions agree with TRBD1. V was pared by 4 bases and J by 6 bases, with 8 bases of the junction left unmatched. The CDR3 length is 14 residues. The germline CDR1 and CDR2 sequences are SGHAT and FQDESV (reference sequence). The CDR3, as DNA: TGTGCCAGCAGCTCGCCCTGGACAGGCCCTGAAGCTTTCTTT. Protein product: CASSSPWTGPEAFF.

The chain links TRBV5-1 to TRBJ1-4; TRBD1 might be the D (6 bases). The CDR3 totals 18 residues. The germline V and J ends were trimmed by 0 bases and 1 base, with 16 bases remaining between them. Germline CDR1 is SGHRS and CDR2 is YFSETQ. CDR3 DNA sequence: TGCGCCAGCAGCTTGGGCACCAGGGGATTGAGAACTAATGAAAAACTGTTTTTT. Amino acids: CASSLGTRGLRTNEKLFF.